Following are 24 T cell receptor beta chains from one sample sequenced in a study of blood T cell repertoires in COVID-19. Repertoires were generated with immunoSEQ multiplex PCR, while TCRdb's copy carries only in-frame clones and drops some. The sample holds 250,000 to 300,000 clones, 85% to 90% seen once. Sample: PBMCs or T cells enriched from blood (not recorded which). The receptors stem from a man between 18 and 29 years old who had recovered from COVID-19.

The DNA for the CDR3 is TGTGCCAGCAGTCCGGACAGCTCGTTGTGGACTAATGAAAAACTGTTTTTT. Encoded protein: CASSPDSSLWTNEKLFF. The chain has TRBV6-6 and TRBJ1-4; a weak D match, TRBD1 (6 bases). The CDR3 extends over 17 amino acids. The V end lost 5 bases, the J end lost 2 bases, and 18 bases lay between the germline ends. CDR1 is MNHNY and CDR2 is SVGAGI in the germline V gene (reference sequence).

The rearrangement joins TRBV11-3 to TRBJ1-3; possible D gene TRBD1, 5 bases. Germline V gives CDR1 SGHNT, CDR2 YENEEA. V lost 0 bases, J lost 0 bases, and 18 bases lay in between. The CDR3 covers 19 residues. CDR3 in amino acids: CASSLEGVSTTYSGNTIYF. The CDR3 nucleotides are TGTGCCAGCAGCTTAGAAGGGGTCAGCACTACTTACTCTGGAAACACCATATATTTT.

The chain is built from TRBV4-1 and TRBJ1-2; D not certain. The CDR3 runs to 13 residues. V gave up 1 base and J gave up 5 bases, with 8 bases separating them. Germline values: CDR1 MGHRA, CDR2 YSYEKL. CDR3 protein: CASSQGTEYGYTF. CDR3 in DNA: TGCGCCAGCAGCCAAGGTACAGAGTATGGCTACACCTTC.

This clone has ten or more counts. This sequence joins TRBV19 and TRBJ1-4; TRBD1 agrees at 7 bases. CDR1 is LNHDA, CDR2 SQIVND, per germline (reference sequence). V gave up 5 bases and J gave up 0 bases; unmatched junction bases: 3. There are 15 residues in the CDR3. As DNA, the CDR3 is TGTGCCAGTAGTCCTGGGACAGCAACTAATGAAAAACTGTTTTTT. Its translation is CASSPGTATNEKLFF.

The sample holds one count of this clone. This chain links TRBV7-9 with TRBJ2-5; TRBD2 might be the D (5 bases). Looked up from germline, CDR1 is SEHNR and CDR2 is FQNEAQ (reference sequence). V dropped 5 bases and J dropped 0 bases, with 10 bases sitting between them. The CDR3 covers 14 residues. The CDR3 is CASSPTRDQETQYF. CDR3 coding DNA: TGTGCCAGCAGCCCCACTAGAGACCAAGAGACCCAGTACTTC.

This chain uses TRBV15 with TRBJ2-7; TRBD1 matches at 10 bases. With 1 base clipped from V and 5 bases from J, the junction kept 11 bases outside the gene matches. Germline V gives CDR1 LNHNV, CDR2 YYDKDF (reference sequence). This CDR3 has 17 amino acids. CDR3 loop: CATSRGPGQGITNEQYF. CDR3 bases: TGTGCCACCAGCAGAGGGCCGGGACAGGGGATCACGAACGAGCAGTACTTC. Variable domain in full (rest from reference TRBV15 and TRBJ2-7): DAMVIQNPRYQVTQFGKPVTLSCSQTLNHNVMYWYQQKSSQAPKLLFHYYDKDFNNEADTPDNFQSRRPNTSFCFLDIRSPGLGDTAMYLCATSRGPGQGITNEQYFGPGTRLTVT.

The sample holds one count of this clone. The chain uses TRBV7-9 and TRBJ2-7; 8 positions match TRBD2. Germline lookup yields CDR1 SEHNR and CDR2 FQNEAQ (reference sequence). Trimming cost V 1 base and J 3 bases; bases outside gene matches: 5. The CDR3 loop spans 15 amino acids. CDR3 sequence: CASSLVVAGSYEQYF. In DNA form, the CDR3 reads TGTGCCAGCAGCTTAGTGGTAGCGGGGAGCTACGAGCAGTACTTC.

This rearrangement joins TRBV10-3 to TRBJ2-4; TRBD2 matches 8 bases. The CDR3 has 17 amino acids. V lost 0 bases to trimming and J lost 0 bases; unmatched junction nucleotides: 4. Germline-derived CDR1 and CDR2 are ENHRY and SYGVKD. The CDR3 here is CAISESTGGLAKNIQYF. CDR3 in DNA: TGTGCCATCAGTGAGTCGACGGGGGGGTTAGCCAAAAACATTCAGTACTTC.

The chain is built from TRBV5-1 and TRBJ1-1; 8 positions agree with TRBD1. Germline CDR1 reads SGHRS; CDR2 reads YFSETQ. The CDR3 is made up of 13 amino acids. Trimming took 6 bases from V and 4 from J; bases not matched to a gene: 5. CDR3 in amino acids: CASTLTGGTEAFF. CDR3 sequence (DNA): TGCGCCAGCACCCTAACAGGGGGCACTGAAGCTTTCTTT.

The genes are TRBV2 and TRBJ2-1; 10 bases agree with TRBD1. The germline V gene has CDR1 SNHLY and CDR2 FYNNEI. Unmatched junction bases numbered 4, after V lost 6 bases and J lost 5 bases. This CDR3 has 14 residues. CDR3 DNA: TGTGCCAGCAGCCAGGGACAGGGGCACAATGAGCAGTTCTTC. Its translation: CASSQGQGHNEQFF. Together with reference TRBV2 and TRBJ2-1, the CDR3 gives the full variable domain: EPEVTQTPSHQVTQMGQEVILRCVPISNHLYFYWYRQILGQKVEFLVSFYNNEISEKSEIFDDQFSVERPDGSNFTLKIRSTKLEDSAMYFCASSQGQGHNEQFFGPGTRLTVL.

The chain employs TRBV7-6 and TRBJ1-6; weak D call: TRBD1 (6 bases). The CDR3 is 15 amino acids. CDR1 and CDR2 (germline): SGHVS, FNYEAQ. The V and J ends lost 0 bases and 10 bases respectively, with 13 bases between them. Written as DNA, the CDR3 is TGTGCCAGCAGCTTAGCGCCAGGGGCTGAATCACCCCTCCACTTT. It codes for CASSLAPGAESPLHF.

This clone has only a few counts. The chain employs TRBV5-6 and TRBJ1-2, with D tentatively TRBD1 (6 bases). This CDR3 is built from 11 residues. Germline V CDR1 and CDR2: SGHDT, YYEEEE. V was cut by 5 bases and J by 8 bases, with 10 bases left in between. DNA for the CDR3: TGTGCCAGCAGTTATCAGGGGGGCTACACCTTC. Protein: CASSYQGGYTF.

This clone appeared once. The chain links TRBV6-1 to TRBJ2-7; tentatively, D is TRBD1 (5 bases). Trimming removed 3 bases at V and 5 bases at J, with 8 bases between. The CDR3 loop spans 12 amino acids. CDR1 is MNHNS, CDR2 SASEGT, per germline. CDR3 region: CASSEGRDEQYF. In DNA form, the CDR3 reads TGTGCCAGCAGTGAGGGGCGTGACGAGCAGTACTTC.

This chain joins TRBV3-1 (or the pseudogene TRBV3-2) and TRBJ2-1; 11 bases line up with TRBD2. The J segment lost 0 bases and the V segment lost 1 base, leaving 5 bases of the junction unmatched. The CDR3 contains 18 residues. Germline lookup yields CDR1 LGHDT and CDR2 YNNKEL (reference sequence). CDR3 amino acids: CASSQGGTSGSSYNEQFF. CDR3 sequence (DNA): TGTGCCAGCAGCCAAGGTGGGACTAGCGGAAGCTCCTACAATGAGCAGTTCTTC.

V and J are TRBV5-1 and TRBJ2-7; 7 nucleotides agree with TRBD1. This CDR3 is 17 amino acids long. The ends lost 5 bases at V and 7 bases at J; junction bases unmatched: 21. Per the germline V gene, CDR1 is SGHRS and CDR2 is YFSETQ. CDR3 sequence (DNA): TGCGCCAGCAGTAGCTTAACCCTAAAACAGGGGCCTACGGAGCAGTACTTC. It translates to CASSSLTLKQGPTEQYF.

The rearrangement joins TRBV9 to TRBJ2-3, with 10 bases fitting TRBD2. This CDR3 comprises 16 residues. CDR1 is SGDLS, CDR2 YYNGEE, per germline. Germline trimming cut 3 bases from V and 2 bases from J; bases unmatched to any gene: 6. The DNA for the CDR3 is TGTGCCAGCAGCGCCGTAGCGGGAGGACTCACAGATACGCAGTATTTT. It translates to CASSAVAGGLTDTQYF.

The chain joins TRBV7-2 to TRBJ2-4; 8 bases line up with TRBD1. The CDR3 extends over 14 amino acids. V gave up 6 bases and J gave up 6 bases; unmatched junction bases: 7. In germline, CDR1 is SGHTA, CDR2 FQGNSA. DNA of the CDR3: TGTGCCAGCAGTCTACAGGGGGACATAAACATTCAGTACTTC. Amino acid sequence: CASSLQGDINIQYF. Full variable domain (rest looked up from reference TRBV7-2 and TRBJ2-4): GAGVSQSPSNKVTEKGKDVELRCDPISGHTALYWYRQSLGQGLEFLIYFQGNSAPDKSGLPSDRFSAERTGGSVSTLTIQRTQQEDSAVYLCASSLQGDINIQYFGAGTRLSVL.

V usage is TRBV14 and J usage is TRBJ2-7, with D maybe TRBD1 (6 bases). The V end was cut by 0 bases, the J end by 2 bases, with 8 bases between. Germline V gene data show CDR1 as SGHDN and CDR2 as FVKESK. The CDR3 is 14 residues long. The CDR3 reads CASSQEDRPYEQYF. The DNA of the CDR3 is TGTGCCAGCAGCCAAGAGGACAGACCCTACGAGCAGTACTTC.

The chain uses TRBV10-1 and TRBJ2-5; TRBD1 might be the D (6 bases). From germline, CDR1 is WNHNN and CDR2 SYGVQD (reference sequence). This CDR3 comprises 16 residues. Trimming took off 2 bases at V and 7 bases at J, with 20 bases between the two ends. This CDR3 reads CASSEIQGHRIATQYF. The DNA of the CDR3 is TGCGCCAGCAGTGAGATACAGGGTCACCGTATCGCGACCCAGTACTTC.

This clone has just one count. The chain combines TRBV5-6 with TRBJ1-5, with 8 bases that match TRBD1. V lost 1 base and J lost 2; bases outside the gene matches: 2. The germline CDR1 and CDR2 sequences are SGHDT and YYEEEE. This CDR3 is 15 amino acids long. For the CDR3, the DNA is TGTGCCAGCAGCTTGTGGGGACAGGGCAATCAGCCCCAGCATTTT. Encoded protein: CASSLWGQGNQPQHF.

The CDR3 loop is CASSGLAGARSTDTQYF. The CDR3 DNA follows: TGTGCCAGCAGCGGCCTAGCGGGGGCCCGATCCACAGATACGCAGTATTTT. This chain links TRBV2 with TRBJ2-3, with 10 nucleotides matching TRBD2. The V segment lost 6 bases and the J segment 2 bases; nucleotides outside the gene matches: 11. The CDR3 extends over 17 amino acids. The germline V gene has CDR1 SNHLY and CDR2 FYNNEI.

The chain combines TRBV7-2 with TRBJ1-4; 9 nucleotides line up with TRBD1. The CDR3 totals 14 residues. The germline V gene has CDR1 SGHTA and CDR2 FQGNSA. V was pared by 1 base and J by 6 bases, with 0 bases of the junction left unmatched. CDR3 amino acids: CASSLDRGHEKLFF. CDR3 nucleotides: TGTGCCAGCAGCTTAGACAGGGGGCATGAAAAACTGTTTTTT.

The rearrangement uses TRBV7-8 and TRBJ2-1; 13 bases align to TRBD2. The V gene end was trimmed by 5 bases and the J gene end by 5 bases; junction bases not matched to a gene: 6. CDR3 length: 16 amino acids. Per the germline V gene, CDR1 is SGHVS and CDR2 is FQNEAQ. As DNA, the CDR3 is TGTGCCAGCAGCCGAGGACTAGCGGGAGTAGACAATGAGCAGTTCTTC. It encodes CASSRGLAGVDNEQFF.

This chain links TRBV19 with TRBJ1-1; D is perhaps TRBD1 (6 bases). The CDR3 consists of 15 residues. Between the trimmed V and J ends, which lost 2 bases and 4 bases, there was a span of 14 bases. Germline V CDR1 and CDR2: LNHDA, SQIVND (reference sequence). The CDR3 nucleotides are TGTGCCAGTAGTATAAACAGGGTGACTATCACTGAAGCTTTCTTT. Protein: CASSINRVTITEAFF.